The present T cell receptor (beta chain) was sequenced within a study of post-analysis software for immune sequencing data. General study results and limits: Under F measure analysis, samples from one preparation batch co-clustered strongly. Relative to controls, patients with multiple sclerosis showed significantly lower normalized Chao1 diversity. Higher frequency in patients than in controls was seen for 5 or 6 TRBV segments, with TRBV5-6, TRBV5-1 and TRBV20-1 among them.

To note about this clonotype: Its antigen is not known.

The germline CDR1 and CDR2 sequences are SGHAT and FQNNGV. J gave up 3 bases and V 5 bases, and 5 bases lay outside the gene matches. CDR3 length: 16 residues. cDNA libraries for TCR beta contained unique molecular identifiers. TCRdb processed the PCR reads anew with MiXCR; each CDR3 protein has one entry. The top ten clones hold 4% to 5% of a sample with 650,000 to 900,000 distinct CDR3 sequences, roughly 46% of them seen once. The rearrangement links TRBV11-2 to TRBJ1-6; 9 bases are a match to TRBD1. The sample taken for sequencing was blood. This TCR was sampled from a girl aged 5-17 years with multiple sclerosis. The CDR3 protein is CASSPDRGGYNSPLHF. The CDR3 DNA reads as TGTGCCAGCAGCCCGGACAGGGGAGGCTATAATTCACCCCTCCACTTT.